This note documents a single TCR beta chain sequence. This sample stems from a study of OX40 agonist ivuxolimab in advanced cancers. Repertoires were generated with immunoSEQ multiplex PCR, while TCRdb's copy carries only in-frame clones and drops some. The table shows some 80,000 clones, with about 90% occurring only once. This sequence was found in an adult with an advanced solid tumor such as melanoma, head and neck, liver or kidney cancer. The material was CD4+ or CD8+ T cells sorted from blood, obtained in a trial of the OX40 agonist ivuxolimab.

CDR3 amino acids: CASSSGTAFQETQYF. CDR3 in DNA: TGTGCCAGCAGCTCCGGGACAGCCTTCCAAGAGACCCAGTACTTC. The V and J genes are TRBV7-2 and TRBJ2-5, with 7 nucleotides matching TRBD1. This CDR3 spans 15 amino acids. Unmatched junction bases numbered 6, after V lost 4 bases and J lost 1 base. Germline assignment: CDR1 SGHTA and CDR2 FQGNSA.